The clone carrying this T cell receptor beta chain was counted a few times. Antigen unknown. The data stem from a study of CD8 T cells in ankylosing spondylitis. Making use of molecular barcodes, quantitative 5'-RACE generated TCR beta libraries. TCRdb redid the calling of the 5' RACE reads with MiXCR, one entry per CDR3 protein. The table lists 37,000 or so distinct CDR3 sequences, 16% of them singletons. Study-level findings and limits: What appeared characteristic of ankylosing spondylitis blood was a TCR beta motif of eight highly homologous variants. Previous work reported some of these motif variants in the synovial fluid and blood of reactive arthritis.

V shed 7 bases and J shed 4 bases, with 10 bases lying between them. CDR3 length: 11 residues. CDR1 is SQVTM, CDR2 ANQGSEA, per germline. The J gene is TRBJ1-1, the V gene TRBV29-1; D not resolved. This TCR derives from a male donor with ankylosing spondylitis or in good health (not recorded which). The material sequenced was blood. CDR3 DNA sequence: TGCAGCGGTCAGTGGGGCACTGAAGCTTTCTTT. Protein product: CSGQWGTEAFF.